A selection of T cell receptor beta chains follows, all from one sample in a study of cytomegalovirus exposure and HLA in healthy donors. TCRdb's copy holds only in-frame clones and misses some; the assay was immunoSEQ multiplex PCR. This sample has 120,000 or so clones, with roughly 78% found just once. Sequenced material: PBMCs. The receptors originated from a woman aged 40 to 50 in good health and CMV-seronegative. Each CDR3 is given without its conserved first and last residue. The D gene is left open where the match is weak.

v_gene | d_gene | CDR3aa
TRBV7-5 | . | ARSFNEGWYNQPQH
TRBV7-9 | . | ASSLSRLGVGEQF
TRBV7-9 | TRBD2 | SSSYGSGSFGMQY
TRBV19 | . | ASSMVTSNQPQH
TRBV7-9 | TRBD1 | SSSLVTGVTEAF
TRBV27 | . | ASSSTGMGANGLT
TRBV5-1 | . | ASSPGRAGATDTQY
TRBV28 | . | ASKSDNSYEQY
TRBV5-6 | . | ASSLVNSYGYT
TRBV4-1 | TRBD2 | ASSQFVAGENEQY